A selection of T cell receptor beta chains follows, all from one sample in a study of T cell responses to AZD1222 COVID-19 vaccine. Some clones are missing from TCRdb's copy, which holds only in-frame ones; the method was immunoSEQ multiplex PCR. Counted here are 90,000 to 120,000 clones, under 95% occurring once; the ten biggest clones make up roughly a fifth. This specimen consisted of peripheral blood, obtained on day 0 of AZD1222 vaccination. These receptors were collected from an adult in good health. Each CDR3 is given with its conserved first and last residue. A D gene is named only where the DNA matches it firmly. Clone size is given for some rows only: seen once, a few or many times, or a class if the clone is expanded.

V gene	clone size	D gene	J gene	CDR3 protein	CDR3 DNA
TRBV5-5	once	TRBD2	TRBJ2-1	CASSSLRGGGNNEQFF	TGTGCCAGCAGTTCCTTACGGGGGGGCGGCAACAATGAGCAGTTCTTC
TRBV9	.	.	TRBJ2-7	CASSVAASSYEQYF	TGTGCCAGCAGCGTAGCAGCCTCCTCCTACGAGCAGTACTTC
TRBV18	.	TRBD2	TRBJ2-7	CASSPAGENYEQYF	TGTGCCAGCTCACCAGCGGGAGAAAATTACGAGCAGTACTTC
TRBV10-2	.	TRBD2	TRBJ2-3	CASSEIAGVTDTQYF	TGCGCCAGCAGTGAGATAGCGGGGGTTACAGATACGCAGTATTTT
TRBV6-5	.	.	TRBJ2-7	CASSPQANEQYF	TGTGCCAGCAGTCCCCAGGCCAACGAGCAGTACTTC
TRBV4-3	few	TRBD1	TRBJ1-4	CASSRTGYEKLFF	TGCGCCAGCAGCCGGACAGGGTATGAAAAACTGTTTTTT
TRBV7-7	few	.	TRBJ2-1	CASSPGVGYNEQFF	TGTGCCAGCTCCCCAGGAGTTGGGTACAATGAGCAGTTCTTC
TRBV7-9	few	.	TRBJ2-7	CASSFGGGNDEQYF	TGTGCCAGCAGCTTCGGCGGAGGGAATGACGAGCAGTACTTC
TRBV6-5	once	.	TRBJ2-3	CASSYFGGGLWDTQYF	TGTGCCAGCAGTTACTTTGGAGGGGGCCTGTGGGATACGCAGTATTTT
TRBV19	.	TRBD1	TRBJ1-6	CASSSTGTGSRNSPLHF	TGTGCCAGTAGTTCGACCGGGACAGGTTCACGTAATTCACCCCTCCACTTT
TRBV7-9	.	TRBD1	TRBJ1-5	CASSLGQGSQPQHF	TGTGCCAGCAGCTTAGGACAGGGGAGTCAGCCCCAGCATTTT
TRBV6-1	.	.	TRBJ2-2	CASSETAAGGELFF	TGTGCCAGCAGTGAGACCGCGGCGGGAGGGGAGCTGTTTTTT
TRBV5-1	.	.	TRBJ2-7	CASSRDGYEQYF	TGCGCCAGCAGCCGAGACGGCTACGAGCAGTACTTC
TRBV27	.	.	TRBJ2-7	CASRNRAFHRQYF	TGTGCCAGCCGCAACAGGGCTTTCCATCGGCAGTACTTC
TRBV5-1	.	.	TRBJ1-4	CASRRQDSPYEKLFF	TGCGCCAGCAGAAGACAGGACAGCCCATATGAAAAACTGTTTTTT
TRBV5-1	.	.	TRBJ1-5	CASGWEPNQPQHF	TGCGCCAGCGGGTGGGAGCCCAATCAGCCCCAGCATTTT
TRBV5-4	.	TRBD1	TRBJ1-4	CASRETGATNEKLFF	TGTGCCAGCAGGGAAACAGGGGCAACTAATGAAAAACTGTTTTTT
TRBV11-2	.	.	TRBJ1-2	CASSPSRQTTNYGYTF	TGTGCCAGCAGCCCCTCCCGGCAGACTACTAACTATGGCTACACCTTC
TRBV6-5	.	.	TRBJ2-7	CASKTRGSSSYEQYF	TGTGCCAGCAAAACGAGGGGCTCCAGCTCCTACGAGCAGTACTTC
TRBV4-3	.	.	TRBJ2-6	CASSQGERAGANVLTF	TGCGCCAGCAGCCAAGGGGAAAGGGCTGGGGCCAACGTCCTGACTTTC
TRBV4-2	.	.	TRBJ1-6	CASSQSAAGRLSPLHF	TGTGCCAGCAGCCAATCTGCGGCAGGCAGACTTTCACCCCTCCACTTT
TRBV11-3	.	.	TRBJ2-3	CASSEGVERDTQYF	TGTGCCAGCAGCGAGGGGGTGGAGAGAGATACGCAGTATTTT
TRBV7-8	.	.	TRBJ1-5	CASSPGVRRGVNQPQHF	TGTGCCAGCAGCCCCGGGGTACGACGGGGGGTCAATCAGCCCCAGCATTTT
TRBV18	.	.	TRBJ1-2	CASSPQDNYGYTF	TGTGCCAGCTCACCACAGGACAACTATGGCTACACCTTC
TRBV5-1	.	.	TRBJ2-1	CASSRAPPTPYNEQFF	TGCGCCAGCAGCAGGGCGCCCCCAACCCCCTACAATGAGCAGTTCTTC
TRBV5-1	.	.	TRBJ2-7	CASSGVSRQRVRSVEYEQYF	TGCGCCAGCAGCGGCGTGTCTCGACAGAGGGTAAGGTCGGTAGAATACGAGCAGTACTTC
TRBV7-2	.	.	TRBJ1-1	CASSSALSTEAFF	TGTGCCAGCAGCTCGGCTCTGAGTACTGAAGCTTTCTTT
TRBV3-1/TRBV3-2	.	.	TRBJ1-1	CASSQGNTEAFF	TGTGCCAGCAGCCAGGGGAACACTGAAGCTTTCTTT
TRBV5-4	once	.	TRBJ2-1	CASSFEGGSYNEQFF	TGTGCCAGCAGCTTTGAGGGGGGCTCCTACAATGAGCAGTTCTTC
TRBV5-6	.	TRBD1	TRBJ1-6	CASSLDWTGNSPLHF	TGTGCCAGCAGCTTGGATTGGACAGGGAATTCACCCCTCCACTTT
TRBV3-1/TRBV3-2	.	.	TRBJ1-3	CASSQARGTRDTIYF	TGTGCCAGCAGCCAAGCGAGGGGGACCAGAGACACCATATATTTT
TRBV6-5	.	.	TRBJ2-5	CASAGRGQETQYF	TGTGCCAGCGCGGGTCGGGGGCAAGAGACCCAGTACTTC